What follows are 12 T cell receptor beta chains derived from one specimen sequenced in a study of cytomegalovirus exposure and HLA in healthy donors. The PCR had 60 Vbeta and 13 Jbeta primers. TCRdb's table, derived via immunoSEQ multiplex PCR, lists solely in-frame clones and lacks some. The table has under 200,000 clones, 75% seen once. Sequences were obtained from PBMCs. The source is a male donor in good health and CMV-seronegative.

The chain is built from TRBV19 and TRBJ1-5, with D uncertain. The ends were cut back, 6 bases at V and 9 bases at J, with 12 bases in the middle. CDR1 LNHDA and CDR2 SQIVND come from the germline V gene (reference sequence). This CDR3 region has 12 residues. CDR3 nucleotides: TGTGCCAGTAGGTCTGGCCTTGCGCCCCAGCATTTT. Its translation: CASRSGLAPQHF.

This sequence joins TRBV2 and TRBJ1-5; TRBD1 matches at 7 bases. This CDR3 has 15 amino acids. Unmatched junction bases numbered 7, after V lost 8 bases and J lost 0 bases. Germline V gene lookup returns CDR1 SNHLY and CDR2 FYNNEI. This chain's CDR3 is CASGVGGLSNQPQHF. CDR3 coding DNA: TGTGCCAGCGGCGTAGGGGGCCTTAGCAATCAGCCCCAGCATTTT.

V usage is TRBV12-5 and J usage is TRBJ1-5; D remains unclear. The V end lost 5 bases, the J end lost 5 bases, and 4 bases lay between the germline ends. Germline CDR1 reads LGHNT; CDR2 reads FRNRAP. CDR3 size: 11 residues. CDR3 sequence (DNA): TGTGCTAGTGGTATAGATCAGCCCCAGCATTTT. It specifies CASGIDQPQHF.

The rearrangement joins TRBV6-5 to TRBJ2-2, with TRBD2 identical over 8 bases. Germline-derived CDR1 and CDR2 are MNHEY and SVGAGI. CDR3 length: 13 residues. CDR3 nucleotide sequence: TGTGCAGCGGGAGAGGCGAACACCGGGGAGCTGTTTTTT. Translated, it gives CAAGEANTGELFF.

The chain carries TRBV27 and TRBJ1-1; 7 nucleotides match TRBD1. Looked up from germline, CDR1 is MNHEY and CDR2 is SMNVEV (reference sequence). The ends lost 6 bases at V and 0 bases at J; junction bases unmatched: 1. There are 13 residues in the CDR3. The CDR3 DNA follows: TGTGCCAGCAGCGGACAGGTGAACACTGAAGCTTTCTTT. Amino acid sequence: CASSGQVNTEAFF.

The rearrangement uses TRBV7-9 and TRBJ2-5, with D unresolved. Germline loops: CDR1 SEHNR, CDR2 FQNEAQ (reference sequence). V was clipped by 2 bases and J by 5 bases, with 9 bases between them. The CDR3 runs 13 residues. CDR3 region: CASSLRRYETQYF. The CDR3 bases are TGTGCCAGCAGCTTACGGAGATACGAGACCCAGTACTTC.

This sequence joins TRBV5-1 and TRBJ2-6, with 11 bases matching TRBD1. CDR1 SGHRS and CDR2 YFSETQ come from the germline V gene. The CDR3 is made up of 16 amino acids. The V segment lost 4 bases and the J segment 2 bases; nucleotides outside the gene matches: 2. CDR3 sequence reads: CASSLGQGAGANVLTF. In DNA, the CDR3 is TGCGCCAGCAGCCTGGGACAGGGGGCTGGGGCCAACGTCCTGACTTTC.

The J gene is TRBJ1-3, the V gene TRBV6-1; D is ambiguous. The CDR3 is 15 amino acids. Germline V gene lookup returns CDR1 MNHNS and CDR2 SASEGT. Trimming took off 4 bases at V and 9 bases at J, with 19 bases between the two ends. Here the CDR3 reads CASSAGSGYSRTIYF. CDR3 bases: TGTGCCAGCAGTGCGGGGTCCGGGTACAGTCGCACCATATATTTT.

The V gene is TRBV4-1, the J gene TRBJ2-1; D gene uncertain. Looked up from germline, CDR1 is MGHRA and CDR2 is YSYEKL. The CDR3 loop spans 13 amino acids. Trimming removed 4 bases from V and 6 bases from J, with 10 bases in between. The CDR3 DNA sequence: TGCGCCAGCAGCCTAGTACCCCCCAATGAGCAGTTCTTC. This translates into CASSLVPPNEQFF.

This clone showed up just once. This chain links TRBV9 with TRBJ2-3; 8 bases map to TRBD2. V trimming: 0 bases; J trimming: 0 bases; junction bases outside the gene matches: 9. Germline V CDR1 and CDR2: SGDLS, YYNGEE. The CDR3 length is 18 residues. CDR3 DNA: TGTGCCAGCAGCGTAGGATCACTTGCGGGGGGTAGCACAGATACGCAGTATTTT. As protein: CASSVGSLAGGSTDTQYF.

This chain connects TRBV5-8 to TRBJ1-1; D may be TRBD1 (5 bases). CDR3 length equals 13 residues. V was shortened by 2 bases and J by 4 bases, with 9 bases between the two germline ends. In germline, CDR1 is SGHTS, CDR2 YDEGEE. DNA of the CDR3: TGTGCCAGCAGCTTTCTCGGGGGCACTGAAGCTTTCTTT. Encoded protein: CASSFLGGTEAFF.

This clone was seen only a few times. The CDR3 DNA reads as TGTGCCAGCAGCTTTAATAGACAGAGCCAAGAGACCCAGTACTTC. It encodes CASSFNRQSQETQYF. The V gene is TRBV5-4, the J gene TRBJ2-5; weak D call: TRBD1 (5 bases). This CDR3 is 15 amino acids long. The ends were cut back, 2 bases at V and 1 base at J, with 12 bases in the middle. Per germline, CDR1 SGHNT and CDR2 YYREEE (reference sequence).